This TCR beta chain emerged from a study of cytomegalovirus exposure and HLA in healthy donors. Study information: Of some 360 genotyped donors, 65% to 85% clustered with self-reported Caucasian donors. Study-wide results and limits: In a later analysis, TCR beta V- and J-gene trimming showed a link to a missense DCLRE1C variant.

The CDR3 sequence is 17 residues long. V lost 1 base and J lost 1; bases outside the gene matches: 7. Germline V gene data show CDR1 as KGHSH and CDR2 as LQKENI. 13 Jbeta primers and 60 Vbeta primers were used for the PCR. Profiled with immunoSEQ multiplex PCR; TCRdb holds only in-frame clones, not every one. The sample includes roughly 150,000 clones, about 82% of them seen just once. Details on this clone: Its target is unknown.

The source material was PBMCs. The chain is built from TRBV18 and TRBJ2-5; TRBD2 matches 9 bases. This receptor was identified in a woman aged 40 to 50 in good health and CMV-seropositive. The CDR3 sequence is CASSPLAGETTQETQYF. In DNA, the CDR3 is TGTGCCAGCTCACCACTAGCGGGAGAGACTACCCAAGAGACCCAGTACTTC.